These 23 T cell receptor beta chains were sequenced from one sample in a study of blood T cell repertoires in COVID-19. Clones were sequenced by immunoSEQ multiplex PCR, and TCRdb holds only the in-frame ones, with some missing. The table records 220,000 or so clones, roughly nine tenths of them present only once. The sample comprised PBMCs or T cells enriched from blood (not recorded which). Receptors were obtained from a woman aged 18-29 years in a cohort exposed to, infected with or recovered from COVID-19 (not recorded which).

The rearrangement uses TRBV4-1 and TRBJ2-6; 11 bases are a match to TRBD1. Germline V gene lookup returns CDR1 MGHRA and CDR2 YSYEKL. V shed 4 bases, J shed 0 bases, and the junction held 5 bases outside the gene matches. The CDR3 covers 18 residues. In DNA form, the CDR3 reads TGCGCCAGCAGCCGTCGGACAGGGGGCAGCTCTGGGGCCAACGTCCTGACTTTC. Translation: CASSRRTGGSSGANVLTF.

The V and J genes are TRBV2 and TRBJ2-7; D gene uncertain. Looked up from germline, CDR1 is SNHLY and CDR2 is FYNNEI. The V gene lost 7 bases and the J gene lost 0 bases, with 7 bases spanning the gap. This CDR3 spans 12 amino acids. CDR3 sequence: CASKDSSYEQYF. The CDR3 DNA sequence: TGTGCCAGCAAAGATAGCTCCTACGAGCAGTACTTC.

The CDR3 region has the DNA TGCGCCAGCAGCTTACAGGGTAGCATGAGCTCTGGAAACACCATATATTTT. This codes for CASSLQGSMSSGNTIYF. This chain connects TRBV5-1 to TRBJ1-3, with a weak D call TRBD1 (6 bases). V was pared by 2 bases and J by 0 bases, with 15 bases between. The CDR3 runs to 17 residues. Germline V lookup: CDR1 SGHRS, CDR2 YFSETQ.

The rearrangement links TRBV27 to TRBJ2-1, with 9 bases aligning to TRBD1. CDR3 length: 15 residues. Per the germline V gene, CDR1 is MNHEY and CDR2 is SMNVEV (reference sequence). Unmatched junction bases numbered 9, after V lost 5 bases and J lost 7 bases. In nucleotides, the CDR3 is TGTGCCAGCAGTCGCGGGGGACAGGGATGGAATGAGCAGTTCTTC. This codes for CASSRGGQGWNEQFF.

V and J are TRBV5-1 and TRBJ1-6; no clear D gene. The germline gives CDR1 SGHRS, CDR2 YFSETQ. The CDR3 spans 19 residues. The V end lost 2 bases, the J end lost 1 base, and 19 bases lay between the germline ends. Here the CDR3 DNA reads TGCGCCAGCAGCTTTACCGGGAGGTCGTCCGGGTCCTATAATTCACCCCTCCACTTT. Its protein product is CASSFTGRSSGSYNSPLHF. Full variable domain (rest looked up from reference TRBV5-1 and TRBJ1-6): KAGVTQTPRYLIKTRGQQVTLSCSPISGHRSVSWYQQTPGQGLQFLFEYFSETQRNKGNFPGRFSGRQFSNSRSEMNVSTLELGDSALYLCASSFTGRSSGSYNSPLHFGNGTRLTVT.

The rearrangement links TRBV27 to TRBJ2-2; 9 bases fit TRBD1. CDR1 and CDR2 (germline): MNHEY, SMNVEV (reference sequence). The CDR3 loop spans 14 amino acids. The V and J ends lost 6 bases and 5 bases, in that order; junction bases with no gene match: 4. CDR3 region: CASSRDRETGELFF. CDR3 in DNA: TGTGCCAGCAGCCGGGACAGGGAAACCGGGGAGCTGTTTTTT.

This clone was seen just once. The chain links TRBV18 to TRBJ2-3, with a weak D call TRBD2 (6 bases). V was trimmed by 8 bases and J by 1 base, leaving 13 bases between them. The germline gives CDR1 KGHSH, CDR2 LQKENI. CDR3 length equals 14 residues. CDR3 sequence reads: CASQEGRGTDTQYF. In nucleotides, the CDR3 is TGTGCCAGCCAGGAGGGCCGGGGCACAGATACGCAGTATTTT.

This chain links TRBV7-6 with TRBJ1-1; possibly TRBD1 for D (6 bases). CDR1 and CDR2 (germline): SGHVS, FNYEAQ. The CDR3 covers 15 residues. V lost 0 bases, J lost 3 bases, and 11 bases lay in between. The CDR3 spells CASSLALGADTEAFF. CDR3 nucleotides: TGTGCCAGCAGCTTAGCGCTGGGGGCGGACACTGAAGCTTTCTTT.

V gene TRBV7-2 combines with J gene TRBJ2-6; a weak D match, TRBD1 (5 bases). V lost 6 bases and J 1 base, leaving 10 bases between the germline ends. This CDR3 is built from 15 residues. CDR1 is SGHTA and CDR2 is FQGNSA in the germline V gene. The CDR3 DNA is TGTGCCAGCAGACTGACAGCATCTGGGGCCAACGTCCTGACTTTC. It codes for CASRLTASGANVLTF.

V is TRBV20-1 and J is TRBJ1-2; D remains unclear. Germline V CDR1 and CDR2: DFQATT, SNEGSKA (reference sequence). This CDR3 has 11 residues. Here the CDR3 reads CRTWGGYGYTF. CDR3 in DNA: TGCAGGACGTGGGGAGGCTATGGCTACACCTTC.

This chain uses TRBV6-5 with TRBJ1-1; no firm D call. The CDR3 length is 13 residues. Trimming removed 6 bases at V and 0 bases at J, with 8 bases between. Germline lookup yields CDR1 MNHEY and CDR2 SVGAGI. CDR3 residues: CASREGLNTEAFF. CDR3 DNA sequence: TGTGCCAGCAGGGAGGGATTGAACACTGAAGCTTTCTTT.

In this sample, this clone turned up once. The chain employs TRBV7-9 and TRBJ1-1; D call uncertain. V lost 4 bases to trimming and J lost 5 bases, with 5 bases between them. The V gene's germline CDR1 is SEHNR and CDR2 FQNEAQ (reference sequence). The CDR3 runs to 11 residues. This chain's CDR3 is CASSSGTEAFF. Written as DNA, the CDR3 is TGTGCCAGCAGCTCCGGGACTGAAGCTTTCTTT.

V usage is TRBV12-3 or TRBV12-4 and J usage is TRBJ1-2; possible D gene TRBD1, 5 bases. The CDR3 runs 13 residues. Trimming took off 1 base at V and 7 bases at J, with 10 bases between the two ends. CDR3 DNA: TGTGCCAGCAGTTTAGACAGGTATCGTGGCTACACCTTC. Translation gives CASSLDRYRGYTF.

The chain couples TRBV7-9 to TRBJ1-2; no definite D call. The germline V gene encodes CDR1 SEHNR and CDR2 FQNEAQ (reference sequence). The V end lost 5 bases, the J end lost 8 bases, and 15 bases lay between the germline ends. The CDR3 is made up of 13 amino acids. The chain's CDR3 is CASSRAVREGYTF. CDR3 in DNA: TGTGCCAGCAGCCGAGCGGTTAGGGAAGGCTACACCTTC. Full variable domain (rest looked up from reference TRBV7-9 and TRBJ1-2): DTGVSQNPRHKITKRGQNVTFRCDPISEHNRLYWYRQTLGQGPEFLTYFQNEAQLEKSRLLSDRFSAERPKGSFSTLEIQRTEQGDSAMYLCASSRAVREGYTFGSGTRLTVV.

The rearrangement links TRBV19 to TRBJ2-6, with 10 positions matching TRBD1. The germline CDR1 and CDR2 sequences are LNHDA and SQIVND (reference sequence). Unmatched junction bases numbered 23, after V lost 6 bases and J lost 0 bases. The CDR3 runs 23 residues. This CDR3 is CASSNRPGQGRFRPSSGANVLTF. Here the CDR3 DNA reads TGTGCCAGTAGCAACCGTCCGGGACAGGGGCGTTTTCGTCCTAGCTCTGGGGCCAACGTCCTGACTTTC. Full variable domain (outside the CDR3, taken from reference TRBV19 and TRBJ2-6): DGGITQSPKYLFRKEGQNVTLSCEQNLNHDAMYWYRQDPGQGLRLIYYSQIVNDFQKGDIAEGYSVSREKKESFPLTVTSAQKNPTAFYLCASSNRPGQGRFRPSSGANVLTFGAGSRLTVL.

The chain recombines TRBV5-8 with TRBJ1-1; TRBD1 is a possible D gene (5 bases). V was cut by 2 bases and J by 2 bases, with 7 bases left in between. This CDR3 region has 13 residues. In germline, CDR1 is SGHTS, CDR2 YDEGEE. The DNA for the CDR3 is TGTGCCAGCAGCTTTCAGGGAAACACTGAAGCTTTCTTT. Protein: CASSFQGNTEAFF.

In nucleotides, the CDR3 is TGCAGCGTTGAAGAAGGGGACAGGGGGGCCTACGAGCAGTACTTC. It is translated as CSVEEGDRGAYEQYF. This chain connects TRBV29-1 to TRBJ2-7; 11 nucleotides match TRBD1. The CDR3 length is 15 residues. With 0 bases clipped from V and 2 bases from J, the junction kept 3 bases outside the gene matches. CDR1 SQVTM and CDR2 ANQGSEA come from the germline V gene.

The V and J genes are TRBV5-5 and TRBJ2-7; TRBD1 matches 10 bases. Germline V CDR1 and CDR2: SGHKS, YYEKEE (reference sequence). With V trimmed by 4 bases and J by 6 bases, 7 bases remained unmatched. The CDR3 runs to 14 residues. As DNA, the CDR3 is TGTGCCAGCAGCCTAGGACAGGGGGGGAGCGAGCAGTACTTC. It encodes CASSLGQGGSEQYF.

The chain couples TRBV5-1 to TRBJ1-2; D not certain. Germline lookup yields CDR1 SGHRS and CDR2 YFSETQ. CDR3 length equals 12 residues. The V gene lost 5 bases and the J gene lost 7 bases, with 12 bases spanning the gap. CDR3 amino acids: CASRRVSGGYTF. The CDR3, as DNA: TGCGCCAGCAGGAGAGTGAGCGGTGGCTACACCTTC.

This chain links TRBV6-5 with TRBJ2-3; the match to TRBD2 covers 9 bases. V shed 8 bases and J 3 bases; nucleotides not matched to a gene: 6. This CDR3 has 14 residues. The germline V gene has CDR1 MNHEY and CDR2 SVGAGI. Written as DNA, the CDR3 is TGTGCCAGCTACTCGGCGGGGGGGACAGATACGCAGTATTTT. As protein: CASYSAGGTDTQYF.

V usage is TRBV5-1 and J usage is TRBJ2-5, with D perhaps TRBD1 (6 bases). This CDR3 spans 15 amino acids. The ends were cut back, 4 bases at V and 1 base at J, with 14 bases in the middle. Germline V lookup: CDR1 SGHRS, CDR2 YFSETQ. CDR3: CASSNLQGTQETQYF. CDR3 sequence (DNA): TGCGCCAGCAGCAACTTACAGGGAACCCAAGAGACCCAGTACTTC.

This clone was counted only a few times. This rearrangement joins TRBV19 to TRBJ2-5; D is unclear. V was trimmed by 5 bases and J by 5 bases, leaving 12 bases between them. Per the germline V gene, CDR1 is LNHDA and CDR2 is SQIVND (reference sequence). The CDR3 totals 13 residues. CDR3 amino acids: CASSARSSETQYF. As DNA, the CDR3 is TGTGCCAGTAGTGCCCGCAGTTCTGAGACCCAGTACTTC.

The V and J genes are TRBV28 and TRBJ2-1, with D possibly being TRBD2 (6 bases). CDR1 and CDR2 (germline): MDHEN, SYDVKM. This CDR3 has 13 amino acids. V was pared by 4 bases and J by 2 bases, with 6 bases between. The CDR3 DNA reads TGTGCCAGCAGTTCGGGGGCCTACAATGAGCAGTTCTTC. This codes for CASSSGAYNEQFF.